This TCR beta chain emerged from a study of OX40 agonist ivuxolimab in advanced cancers. The study in broad terms: Ivuxolimab was a fully human IgG2 agonistic monoclonal antibody targeting the costimulatory receptor OX40 (CD134). Prior anti-PD-1, anti-PD-L1 or anti-CTLA-4 therapy was permitted, and less than 45% of dose-escalation patients had received checkpoint inhibitors. Partial responses occurred in three dose-escalation patients: two with cutaneous melanoma and one with hepatocellular carcinoma. Peripheral TCRbeta sequencing aimed to test whether ivuxolimab altered TCR sequence diversity and caused clonal T-cell expansion. Intravenous ivuxolimab was administered to patients every 2 weeks at six dose levels: 0.01, 0.1, 0.3, 1.5, 3 and 10 mg/kg. Among the approximately 50 dose-escalation patients, some 20 had hepatocellular carcinoma, about 15 melanoma, 9 renal cell carcinoma and 9 head and neck cancer. The paper reports the monotherapy dose-escalation portion (N of about 51 patients) of the phase I ivuxolimab trial. The dose-escalation cohort was around 84% male with a mean age of approximately 60 years, ranging from about 20 to 80. General conclusions and limits of the study: At doses of 0.1 to 3.0 mg/kg, clonal expansion of both CD4+ and CD8+ blood T cells was observed from baseline to week 6. In the 0.1-3.0 mg/kg groups, partial responders had among the lowest normalized peripheral clonal expansion, particularly in CD8+ T cells. The antigen specificity of the peripheral T cells that underwent clonal expansion was not determined. Low levels of normalized T-cell clonal expansion were also seen in some patients who did not respond. After ivuxolimab, more expanded clones were found on average in CD8+ T cells than in CD4+ T cells.

Genomic DNA was extracted from sorted cells for sequencing of the TCRbeta CDR3 region. The immunoSEQ Assay was used for sequencing of TCRbeta CDR3 regions. Not all clones reach the TCRdb copy of this immuneACCESS table, which keeps in-frame sequences only. Checked studies attribute under half of the gap to unresolved V genes and leave the rest unexplained. In this sample the table shows about 12,000 clones, around 76% of which occur a single time. The top ten clones comprise about 29% of the sample. Comments on this clone: Its antigen target is currently unknown. Base qualities are missing; no much larger clone stands one base away.

Patients with a history of autoimmune disease or receiving systemic immunosuppression were excluded from the trial. Peripheral blood for TCR sequencing was collected from all dose cohorts at baseline, on cycle 4 day 1, and on cycle 7 day 1. The samples were drawn from a first-in-human, open-label, multicenter phase I dose-escalation trial of ivuxolimab. Adults with locally advanced or metastatic melanoma, renal cell carcinoma, hepatocellular carcinoma or head and neck squamous cell carcinoma were enrolled in the trial. Before TCR sequencing, CD4+ T cells and CD8+ T cells were sorted from peripheral blood as separate populations. The germline V gene specifies LGHNA as CDR1 and YSLEER as CDR2. The V end loses 4 bases and the J end loses 4 bases, and a stretch of 13 bases separates them. The CDR3 numbers 14 residues from cysteine through phenylalanine. The read is trimmed to its CDR3 DNA, 42 bases read in frame from base 1.

The sequenced sample was CD4+ or CD8+ T cells sorted from blood, obtained in a trial of the OX40 agonist ivuxolimab. The V and J segments used are TRBV4-3 and TRBJ1-2, and perhaps TRBD1 as D gene, on 6 matching bases. The TCR comes from an adult with an advanced solid tumor such as melanoma, head and neck, liver or kidney cancer. The DNA sequence is TGCGCCAGCAGCCCAGACACGACAGGCTATGGCTACACCTTC. It translates to CASSPDTTGYGYTF.